This T cell receptor (beta chain) was identified during a study of T cell responses to AZD1222 COVID-19 vaccine. Overall study context: Doses given second, at about 4 or about 12 weeks, were pooled.

The method was immunoSEQ multiplex PCR; TCRdb's version includes in-frame clones alone and lacks a portion of them. The data contain 150,000 or so clones, 90% to 95% of them singletons. Details on this clone: What it recognizes is unknown.

Germline CDR1 and CDR2: LNHDA and SQIVND (reference sequence). V was pared by 4 bases and J by 3 bases, with 10 bases between. The CDR3 covers 13 residues. Broader study findings: Spike-specific TCR breadth and depth were elevated following two AZD1222 doses. Spike regions recognized by vaccine-associated CD4 TCRs spanned the protein, led by 160-218 and 743-854.

The sample here was peripheral blood, taken on day 0 of AZD1222 vaccination. V gene TRBV19 combines with J gene TRBJ2-7, with D possibly matching TRBD2 (5 bases). This clonotype was sampled from an adult in good health. CDR3 sequence: CASSNGMYYEQYF. DNA of the CDR3: TGTGCCAGTAGTAACGGGATGTACTACGAGCAGTACTTC. Full variable domain (missing parts from reference TRBV19 and TRBJ2-7): DGGITQSPKYLFRKEGQNVTLSCEQNLNHDAMYWYRQDPGQGLRLIYYSQIVNDFQKGDIAEGYSVSREKKESFPLTVTSAQKNPTAFYLCASSNGMYYEQYFGPGTRLTVT.